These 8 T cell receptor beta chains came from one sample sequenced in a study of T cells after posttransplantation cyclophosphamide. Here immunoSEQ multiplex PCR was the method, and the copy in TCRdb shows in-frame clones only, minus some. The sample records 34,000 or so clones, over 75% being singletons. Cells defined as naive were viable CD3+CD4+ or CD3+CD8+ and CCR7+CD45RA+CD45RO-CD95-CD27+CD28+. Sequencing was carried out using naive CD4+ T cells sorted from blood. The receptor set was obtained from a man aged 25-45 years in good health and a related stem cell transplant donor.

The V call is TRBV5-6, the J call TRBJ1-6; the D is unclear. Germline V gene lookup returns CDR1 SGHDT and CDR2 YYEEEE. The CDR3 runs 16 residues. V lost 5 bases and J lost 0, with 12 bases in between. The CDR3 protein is CASRLLGSSYNSPLHF. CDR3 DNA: TGTGCCAGCAGACTCCTAGGGAGCTCCTATAATTCACCCCTCCACTTT.

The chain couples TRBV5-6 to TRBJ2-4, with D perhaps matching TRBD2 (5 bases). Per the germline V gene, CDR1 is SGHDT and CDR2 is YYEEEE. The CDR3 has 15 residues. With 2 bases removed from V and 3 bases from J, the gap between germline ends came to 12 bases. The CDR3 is CASSFRGTGKNIQYF. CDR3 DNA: TGTGCCAGCAGCTTTCGGGGAACGGGCAAAAACATTCAGTACTTC.

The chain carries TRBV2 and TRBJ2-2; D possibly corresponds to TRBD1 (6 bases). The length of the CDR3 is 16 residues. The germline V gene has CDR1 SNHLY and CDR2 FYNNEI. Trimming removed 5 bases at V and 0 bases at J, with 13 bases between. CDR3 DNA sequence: TGTGCCAGCAGTACCCCCCAGGGGACGAACACCGGGGAGCTGTTTTTT. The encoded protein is CASSTPQGTNTGELFF. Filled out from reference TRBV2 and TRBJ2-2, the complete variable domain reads EPEVTQTPSHQVTQMGQEVILRCVPISNHLYFYWYRQILGQKVEFLVSFYNNEISEKSEIFDDQFSVERPDGSNFTLKIRSTKLEDSAMYFCASSTPQGTNTGELFFGEGSRLTVL.

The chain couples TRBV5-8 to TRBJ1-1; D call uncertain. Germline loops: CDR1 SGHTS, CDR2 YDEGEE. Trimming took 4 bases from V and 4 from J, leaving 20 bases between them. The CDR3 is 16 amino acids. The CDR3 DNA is TGTGCCAGCAGCCTGGTTGCGGGCCCCCCGAGCACTGAAGCTTTCTTT. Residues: CASSLVAGPPSTEAFF.

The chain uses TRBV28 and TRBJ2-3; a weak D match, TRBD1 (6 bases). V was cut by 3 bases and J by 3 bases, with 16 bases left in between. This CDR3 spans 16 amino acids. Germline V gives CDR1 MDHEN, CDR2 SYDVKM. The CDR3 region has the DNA TGTGCCAGCAGTTTGTGGTCAGGGGAGAGGACAGATACGCAGTATTTT. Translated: CASSLWSGERTDTQYF.

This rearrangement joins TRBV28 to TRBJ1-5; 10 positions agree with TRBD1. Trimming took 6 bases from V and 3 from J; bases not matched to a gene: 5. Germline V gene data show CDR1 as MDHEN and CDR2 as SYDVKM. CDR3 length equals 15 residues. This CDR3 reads CASSTGTGANQPQHF. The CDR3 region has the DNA TGTGCCAGCAGCACCGGGACAGGGGCCAATCAGCCCCAGCATTTT.

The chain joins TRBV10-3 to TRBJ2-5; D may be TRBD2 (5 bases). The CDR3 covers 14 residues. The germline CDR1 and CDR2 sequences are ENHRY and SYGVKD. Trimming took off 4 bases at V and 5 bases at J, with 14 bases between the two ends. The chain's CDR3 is CAISADLIGETQYF. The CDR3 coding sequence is TGTGCCATCAGTGCGGACTTGATCGGGGAGACCCAGTACTTC.

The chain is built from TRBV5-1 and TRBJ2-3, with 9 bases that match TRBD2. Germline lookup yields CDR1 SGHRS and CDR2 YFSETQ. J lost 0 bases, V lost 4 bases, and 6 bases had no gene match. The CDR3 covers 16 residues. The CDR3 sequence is CASSLAGQLSTDTQYF. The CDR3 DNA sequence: TGCGCCAGCAGCCTAGCGGGACAGTTAAGCACAGATACGCAGTATTTT.